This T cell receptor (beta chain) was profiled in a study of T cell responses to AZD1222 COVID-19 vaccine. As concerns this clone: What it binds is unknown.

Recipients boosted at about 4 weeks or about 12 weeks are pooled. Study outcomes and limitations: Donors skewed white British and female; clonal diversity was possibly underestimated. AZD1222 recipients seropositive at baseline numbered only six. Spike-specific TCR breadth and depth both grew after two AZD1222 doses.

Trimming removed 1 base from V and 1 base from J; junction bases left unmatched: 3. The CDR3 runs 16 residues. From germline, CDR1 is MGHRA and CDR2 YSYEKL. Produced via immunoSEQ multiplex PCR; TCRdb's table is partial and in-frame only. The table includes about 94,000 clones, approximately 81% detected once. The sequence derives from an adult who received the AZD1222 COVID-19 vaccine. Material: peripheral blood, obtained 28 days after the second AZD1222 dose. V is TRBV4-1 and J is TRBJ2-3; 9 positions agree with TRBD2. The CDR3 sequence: CASSQVASGGTDTQYF. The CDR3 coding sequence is TGCGCCAGCAGCCAAGTGGCTAGCGGGGGCACAGATACGCAGTATTTT.